The T cell receptor (beta chain) described here comes from a study of siplizumab effects on memory and regulatory T cells. This CDR3 is 16 amino acids long. V was shortened by 6 bases and J by 0 bases, with 16 bases between the two germline ends. Germline-derived CDR1 and CDR2 are LNHDA and SQIVND (reference sequence). On this clone itself: Its antigen is not known.

The repertoire was sequenced with immunoSEQ multiplex PCR; TCRdb's copy has only in-frame clones and lacks some. The sample lists roughly 120,000 clones, about nine tenths seen once, with 1.3% in the top ten. Regarding the study as a whole: Memory T cells appeared less diverse than naive cells, which seemed to contribute substantially to alloresponse.

This TCR was recovered from a human donor in good health. The sample taken for sequencing was CD4+ T cells sorted from blood. The chain is built from TRBV19 and TRBJ2-3; possibly TRBD2 for D (6 bases). The CDR3 protein is CASRVGSSVSTDTQYF. As DNA, the CDR3 is TGTGCCAGTAGGGTGGGTTCTAGCGTTAGCACAGATACGCAGTATTTT.